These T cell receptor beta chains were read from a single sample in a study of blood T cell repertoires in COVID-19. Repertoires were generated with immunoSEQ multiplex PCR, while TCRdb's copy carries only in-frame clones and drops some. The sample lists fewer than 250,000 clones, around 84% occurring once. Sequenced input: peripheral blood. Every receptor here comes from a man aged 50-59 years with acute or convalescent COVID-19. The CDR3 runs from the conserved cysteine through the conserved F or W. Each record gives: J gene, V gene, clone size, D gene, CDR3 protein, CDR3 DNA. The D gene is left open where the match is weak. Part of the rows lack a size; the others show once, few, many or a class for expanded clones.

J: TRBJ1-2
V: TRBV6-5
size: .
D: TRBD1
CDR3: CASSHSTGSNYGYTF
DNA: TGTGCCAGCAGTCACTCGACAGGGTCTAACTATGGCTACACCTTC

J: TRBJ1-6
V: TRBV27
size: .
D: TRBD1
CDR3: CASKGTGGSYNSPLHF
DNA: TGTGCCAGCAAGGGGACAGGGGGCTCCTATAATTCACCCCTCCACTTT

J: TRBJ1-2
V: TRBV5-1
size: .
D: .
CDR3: CASSPTNRDGGYTF
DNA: TGCGCCAGCAGCCCAACAAACAGGGACGGGGGCTACACCTTC

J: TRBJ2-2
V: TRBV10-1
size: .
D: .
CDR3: CASSKQGGSTGELFF
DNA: TGCGCCAGCAGTAAACAGGGGGGGTCGACCGGGGAGCTGTTTTTT

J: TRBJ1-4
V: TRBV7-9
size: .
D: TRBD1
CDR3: CASSLGDRDSEKLFF
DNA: TGTGCCAGCAGCTTAGGCGACCGGGACAGTGAAAAACTGTTTTTT

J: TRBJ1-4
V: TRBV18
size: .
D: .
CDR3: CASSPLGPGEKLFF
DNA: TGTGCCAGCTCACCCCTCGGGCCGGGGGAAAAACTGTTTTTT

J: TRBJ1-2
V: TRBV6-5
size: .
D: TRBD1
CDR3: CASNPEGARGYGYTF
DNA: TGTGCCAGCAATCCTGAAGGGGCCAGGGGGTATGGCTACACCTTC

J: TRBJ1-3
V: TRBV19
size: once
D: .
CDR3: CATRDPGSSGNTIYF
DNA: TGTGCCACTCGGGATCCGGGAAGCTCTGGAAACACCATATATTTT

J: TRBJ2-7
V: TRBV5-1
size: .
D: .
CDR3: CASSLAAGYEQYF
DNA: TGCGCCAGCAGCTTGGCCGCGGGGTACGAGCAGTACTTC

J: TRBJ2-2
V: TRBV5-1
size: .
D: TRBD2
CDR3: CASSLRLAGANTGELFF
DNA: TGCGCCAGCAGCCTCCGACTAGCGGGGGCGAACACCGGGGAGCTGTTTTTT

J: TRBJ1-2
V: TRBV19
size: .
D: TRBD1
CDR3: CASSRRDRGNYGYTF
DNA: TGTGCCAGTAGCCGACGGGACAGGGGTAACTATGGCTACACCTTC

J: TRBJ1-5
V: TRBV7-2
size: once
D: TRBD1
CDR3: CASSFYRGLLSNQPQHF
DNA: TGTGCCAGCAGCTTCTACAGGGGCCTTCTTAGCAATCAGCCCCAGCATTTT

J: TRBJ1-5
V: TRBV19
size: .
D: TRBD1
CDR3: CASTYAPGQDSNQPQHF
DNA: TGTGCCAGTACCTATGCCCCGGGACAGGATAGCAATCAGCCCCAGCATTTT

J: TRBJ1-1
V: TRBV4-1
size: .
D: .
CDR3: CASSQVARQMNTEAFF
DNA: TGCGCCAGCAGCCAAGTGGCTCGACAGATGAACACTGAAGCTTTCTTT

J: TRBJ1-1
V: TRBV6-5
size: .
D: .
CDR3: CASKLVRVNTEAFF
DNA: TGTGCCAGCAAGCTGGTTCGGGTGAACACTGAAGCTTTCTTT

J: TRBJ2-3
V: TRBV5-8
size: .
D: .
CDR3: CASSLVGAGTDTQYF
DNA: TGTGCCAGCAGCTTGGTAGGGGCTGGCACAGATACGCAGTATTTT

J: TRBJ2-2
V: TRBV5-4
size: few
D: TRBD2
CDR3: CAIRTSGGPNTGELFF
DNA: TGTGCCATACGGACTAGCGGGGGCCCGAACACCGGGGAGCTGTTTTTT

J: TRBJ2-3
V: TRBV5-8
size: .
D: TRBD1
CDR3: CASSFSQGADTQYF
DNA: TGTGCCAGCAGCTTTAGCCAGGGGGCAGATACGCAGTATTTT

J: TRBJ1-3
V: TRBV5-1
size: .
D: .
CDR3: CASSSYSGNTIYF
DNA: TGCGCCAGCAGCTCCTATTCTGGAAACACCATATATTTT

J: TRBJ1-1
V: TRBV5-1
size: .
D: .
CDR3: CASSFDKNTEAFF
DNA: TGCGCCAGCAGCTTCGACAAGAACACTGAAGCTTTCTTT